This T cell receptor beta chain was sequenced in a study of T cell repertoires in cytomegalovirus infection. This clonotype was found many times. MiXCR, applied by TCRdb to the reads, yields one record per CDR3 protein. The repertoire holds about 260,000 distinct CDR3 sequences, with around 8.7% as singletons. CDR1 and CDR2 from the germline V gene are SGHTA and FQGNSA. This CDR3 spans 14 amino acids. With V trimmed by 6 bases and J by 7 bases, 4 bases remained unmatched. The sequencing input was PBMCs. The V call is TRBV7-2, the J call TRBJ1-4, with 11 positions matching TRBD1. This clonotype originated in a human donor in good health (CMV status not recorded). Some clones in this sample may be carry-over from other donors' samples. The CDR3 sequence is CASSLDRGREKLFF. The CDR3 region has the DNA TGTGCCAGCAGTTTGGACAGGGGGCGTGAAAAACTGTTTTTT.